One sample yielded the 6 T cell receptor beta chains listed below, sequenced in a study of cytomegalovirus exposure and HLA in healthy donors. The PCR contained 60 Vbeta and 13 Jbeta primers. The repertoire was sequenced with immunoSEQ multiplex PCR; TCRdb's copy has only in-frame clones and lacks some. The table includes about 160,000 clones, roughly 77% detected once. Sequenced material: PBMCs. Source of these receptors: a middle-aged man in good health and CMV-seropositive.

The chain carries TRBV6-6 and TRBJ2-5, with D perhaps matching TRBD1 (7 bases). Germline V gene lookup returns CDR1 MNHNY and CDR2 SVGAGI (reference sequence). V shed 9 bases and J shed 4 bases, with 18 bases lying between them. This CDR3 region has 14 residues. In DNA, the CDR3 is TGTGCCAGTCACCCCAGGGGGGCGGGAGAGACCCAGTACTTC. It translates to CASHPRGAGETQYF.

V and J are TRBV4-3 and TRBJ1-2; TRBD1 matches at 7 bases. The CDR3 is made up of 16 amino acids. V gave up 2 bases and J gave up 6 bases; unmatched junction bases: 12. Germline V gene lookup returns CDR1 LGHNA and CDR2 YSLEER. This chain's CDR3 is CASSQQDRAQGNGYTF. The CDR3 DNA follows: TGCGCCAGCAGCCAACAAGACAGGGCGCAAGGGAATGGCTACACCTTC.

V usage is TRBV11-2 and J usage is TRBJ2-7; TRBD2 matches at 13 bases. Germline V gene lookup returns CDR1 SGHAT and CDR2 FQNNGV. Trimming took 5 bases from V and 1 from J; bases not matched to a gene: 8. There are 17 residues in the CDR3. The CDR3: CASSTTSGGWDSYEQYF. CDR3 nucleotides: TGTGCCAGCAGCACGACTAGCGGGGGGTGGGATTCCTACGAGCAGTACTTC. The full variable domain, rest sourced from reference TRBV11-2 and TRBJ2-7, is EAGVAQSPRYKIIEKRQSVAFWCNPISGHATLYWYQQILGQGPKLLIQFQNNGVVDDSQLPKDRFSAERLKGVDSTLKIQPAKLEDSAVYLCASSTTSGGWDSYEQYFGPGTRLTVT.

This clone was seen more than once but under ten times. The genes are TRBV18 and TRBJ1-3; no reliable D call. The V gene lost 3 bases and the J gene lost 0 bases, with 3 bases spanning the gap. This CDR3 is built from 13 residues. The germline V gene has CDR1 KGHSH and CDR2 LQKENI. CDR3 region: CASSPSSGNTIYF. The CDR3 DNA is TGTGCCAGCTCACCGAGCTCTGGAAACACCATATATTTT.

The chain combines TRBV5-6 with TRBJ1-2; D not resolved. This CDR3 is built from 13 residues. The germline CDR1 and CDR2 sequences are SGHDT and YYEEEE. V was trimmed by 0 bases and J by 2 bases, leaving 5 bases between them. The CDR3 nucleotides are TGTGCCAGCAGCTTGGTCCAAAACTATGGCTACACCTTC. It is translated as CASSLVQNYGYTF. The full variable domain, with the rest looked up from reference TRBV5-6 and TRBJ1-2, is DAGVTQSPTHLIKTRGQQVTLRCSPKSGHDTVSWYQQALGQGPQFIFQYYEEEERQRGNFPDRFSGHQFPNYSSELNVNALLLGDSALYLCASSLVQNYGYTFGSGTRLTVV.

This clone was detected only once. The chain combines TRBV4-1 with TRBJ2-7; 8 positions match TRBD1. This CDR3 contains 15 residues. V was clipped by 5 bases and J by 2 bases; unmatched bases: 8. Germline CDR1 and CDR2: MGHRA and YSYEKL. This CDR3 is CASSLEDRVPYEQYF. DNA for the CDR3: TGCGCCAGCAGCTTGGAGGACAGGGTACCCTACGAGCAGTACTTC.